This T cell receptor (beta chain) was recorded in a study of blood T cells in healthy people across ages. This clonotype was counted only a few times. Per the germline V gene, CDR1 is SGHTA and CDR2 is FQGNSA. V lost 3 bases, J lost 5 bases, and 14 bases lay in between. CDR3 size: 14 residues. Next came a second PCR, run for 7 to 11 cycles, which used a sample-barcoded 5' primer along with a J-beta primer mix. The yield of each sample was at least 2.5 million CDR3-containing paired-end reads. MiXCR was run by TCRdb on the 5' RACE reads, yielding one entry per CDR3 protein. The repertoire has about 970,000 distinct CDR3 sequences, roughly half of them found once; the top ten carry over 20%.

The chain carries TRBV7-2 and TRBJ2-7; tentatively, D is TRBD1 or TRBD2 (6 bases each). The specimen sequenced was blood. The receptor's source is a woman aged 60-75 years in good health. CDR3 sequence reads: CASSLGGAPHEQYF. The CDR3 DNA is TGTGCCAGCAGCTTGGGGGGCGCCCCCCACGAGCAGTACTTC.